The source of this T cell receptor (beta chain) is a study of cytomegalovirus exposure and HLA in healthy donors. Whole-study results and caveats: Researchers catalogued about 160 TCR beta chains as cytomegalovirus-associated. Beyond CMV serostatus, there was no information to go on about immune exposure. At a 0.05 false discovery rate, a later analysis found about 17,000 TCR beta sequences to be associated with HLA alleles. Sequencing likely generated an artifact that appeared as a cluster of highly shared sequence variants.

The germline gives CDR1 KGHSH, CDR2 LQKENI. V trimming: 0 bases; J trimming: 5 bases; junction bases outside the gene matches: 9. The CDR3 spans 16 residues. Points on this clone: Its antigen is not identified.

A multiplex PCR was run with 60 Vbeta primers and 13 Jbeta primers. Method: immunoSEQ multiplex PCR; TCRdb's copy keeps in-frame clones and lacks some. Found here are around 150,000 clones, roughly 75% of them singletons; the top ten hold around 7.7%. The sequenced material came from PBMCs. The chain employs TRBV18 and TRBJ1-1; TRBD1 aligns across 7 bases. The clonotype comes from a woman aged 40 to 55 in good health and CMV-seropositive. The chain's CDR3 is CASSPPKGAFFTEAFF. In DNA form, the CDR3 reads TGTGCCAGCTCACCACCGAAGGGGGCGTTTTTTACTGAAGCTTTCTTT.